What follows are 8 T cell receptor beta chains derived from one specimen sequenced in a study of PD-1 blockade in mismatch repair-deficient tumors. The data were produced by immunoSEQ multiplex PCR, yet TCRdb's version contains in-frame clones alone and is incomplete. The data contain about 66,000 clones, approximately 82% of them singletons. Source: peripheral blood, taken 2 weeks after starting pembrolizumab. These receptors were taken from an adult with mismatch repair-deficient cancer.

In this sample, this clone turned up a few times. This chain links TRBV7-9 with TRBJ1-5; D is unresolved. Trimming shortened V by 3 bases and J by 7 bases, and 13 bases separated the two germline ends. Germline lookup yields CDR1 SEHNR and CDR2 FQNEAQ (reference sequence). CDR3 length: 14 amino acids. The CDR3 loop reads CASSFTEGSQPQHF. The CDR3 DNA reads TGTGCCAGCAGCTTCACAGAAGGCAGCCAGCCCCAGCATTTT.

This chain joins TRBV6-5 and TRBJ1-2, with D tentatively TRBD1 (6 bases). The V end lost 7 bases, the J end lost 3 bases, and 18 bases lay between the germline ends. CDR3 length: 15 residues. In germline, CDR1 is MNHEY, CDR2 SVGAGI. This CDR3 reads CASIQRGADHYGYTF. The CDR3 DNA is TGTGCCAGCATCCAACGGGGGGCCGATCACTATGGCTACACCTTC.

V gene TRBV19 combines with J gene TRBJ2-5; D might be TRBD1 (5 bases). CDR3 length: 14 residues. CDR1 and CDR2 (germline): LNHDA, SQIVND (reference sequence). V was shortened by 3 bases and J by 1 base, with 9 bases between the two germline ends. The DNA for the CDR3 is TGTGCCAGTAGTATGGGGCGGCTCCAAGAGACCCAGTACTTC. The encoded protein is CASSMGRLQETQYF.

V and J are TRBV5-4 and TRBJ2-2; D is uncertain. From germline, CDR1 is SGHNT and CDR2 YYREEE (reference sequence). The CDR3 runs to 15 residues. V was trimmed by 2 bases and J by 0 bases, leaving 8 bases between them. CDR3 in DNA: TGTGCCAGCAGCTTCCAGTTAGCGAACACCGGGGAGCTGTTTTTT. It translates to CASSFQLANTGELFF.

This clone appeared once. The chain combines TRBV7-3 with TRBJ2-5; D gene uncertain. This CDR3 is built from 15 residues. Germline CDR1 and CDR2: SGHTA and FQGTGA. V lost 2 bases and J 0 bases, leaving 10 bases between the germline ends. This CDR3 reads CASSLFGHNQETQYF. The CDR3, as DNA: TGTGCCAGCAGCTTATTCGGGCACAACCAAGAGACCCAGTACTTC.

J is TRBJ2-1 and V is TRBV29-1; TRBD2 agrees at 10 bases. This CDR3 contains 14 residues. Germline values: CDR1 SQVTM, CDR2 ANQGSEA. With 5 bases clipped from V and 9 bases from J, the junction kept 10 bases outside the gene matches. In DNA form, the CDR3 reads TGCAGCGTTCGCCCTAGCGGGAGTTACGGTGAGCAGTTCTTC. It yields the protein CSVRPSGSYGEQFF.

The chain recombines TRBV29-1 with TRBJ1-4, with D uncertain. Trimming removed 4 bases at V and 2 bases at J, with 5 bases between. There are 12 residues in the CDR3. Looked up from germline, CDR1 is SQVTM and CDR2 is ANQGSEA. The DNA for the CDR3 is TGCAGCGTTGGACGGACTAATGAAAAACTGTTTTTT. It specifies CSVGRTNEKLFF.

The CDR3 coding sequence is TGTGCCAGCAGCACCGACAGGGTCTACGAGCAGTACTTC. Protein sequence: CASSTDRVYEQYF. The V and J genes are TRBV5-4 and TRBJ2-7; 7 nucleotides agree with TRBD1. This CDR3 is 13 amino acids long. CDR1 SGHNT and CDR2 YYREEE come from the germline V gene (reference sequence). With V trimmed by 4 bases and J by 3 bases, 4 bases remained unmatched.